These 24 T cell receptor beta chains originate from one sample sequenced in a study of CD8+ T cells in alopecia areata. In each case, RNA was isolated and then reverse transcribed into cDNA as the sequencing template. The protocol was immunoSEQ multiplex PCR, while the TCRdb copy is restricted to in-frame clones and leaves out a portion. The sample shows about 98,000 clones, roughly 47% of them seen only once. The sequenced sample consisted of CD4+ T cells sorted from blood. The receptors originated from a human donor with alopecia areata.

V usage is TRBV14 and J usage is TRBJ2-1; D possibly corresponds to TRBD1 (5 bases). The CDR3 has 13 amino acids. CDR1 is SGHDN, CDR2 FVKESK, per germline. Trimming cost V 1 base and J 7 bases, with 8 bases left between them. This CDR3 reads CASSQAGKNEQFF. CDR3 DNA: TGTGCCAGCAGCCAAGCAGGGAAAAATGAGCAGTTCTTC.

This sequence joins TRBV29-1 and TRBJ2-7; TRBD1 matches at 8 bases. The CDR3 sequence is 12 residues long. Germline V CDR1 and CDR2: SQVTM, ANQGSEA. V shed 6 bases, J shed 2 bases, and the junction held 3 bases outside the gene matches. The CDR3 DNA follows: TGCAGCGTACGACAGGGGCCCTACGAGCAGTACTTC. It yields the protein CSVRQGPYEQYF.

The chain couples TRBV28 to TRBJ2-4, with 7 bases identical to TRBD1. The V gene end was trimmed by 4 bases and the J gene end by 5 bases; junction bases not matched to a gene: 8. The CDR3 sequence is 15 residues long. Per germline, CDR1 MDHEN and CDR2 SYDVKM. For the CDR3, the DNA is TGTGCCAGCAGTTCGGGAAAGACAGGGCAAAACATTCAGTACTTC. Translated: CASSSGKTGQNIQYF.

This clone was counted a few times. A junction boundary mismatches the germline segment, possibly from a read error. The V call is TRBV28, the J call TRBJ2-7; 10 bases align to TRBD1. Per the germline V gene, CDR1 is MDHEN and CDR2 is SYDVKM. This CDR3 spans 13 amino acids. This CDR3 reads CASSSGQGYEQHF. The CDR3 coding sequence is TGTGCCAGCAGTTCGGGACAGGGGTACGAGCAGCACTTC.

The chain carries TRBV4-3 and TRBJ2-3; no clear D. The V gene lost 0 bases and the J gene lost 5 bases, with 6 bases spanning the gap. This CDR3 spans 13 amino acids. Germline V gene data show CDR1 as LGHNA and CDR2 as YSLEER. In nucleotides, the CDR3 is TGCGCCAGCAGCCAAGAATCACGAGATACGCAGTATTTT. It is translated as CASSQESRDTQYF.

The chain employs TRBV5-1 and TRBJ1-2; D perhaps matches TRBD1 (6 bases). V lost 4 bases, J lost 3 bases, and 10 bases lay in between. CDR1 and CDR2 from the germline V gene are SGHRS and YFSETQ. The CDR3 is 13 amino acids. The CDR3: CASSPRTDYGYTF. The CDR3 DNA is TGCGCCAGCAGCCCAAGGACAGACTATGGCTACACCTTC.

This clone was picked up a small number of times. The chain employs TRBV25-1 and TRBJ2-5; the D gene is possibly TRBD2 (5 bases). The CDR3 sequence is 14 residues long. The ends were cut back, 7 bases at V and 5 bases at J, with 17 bases in the middle. The germline CDR1 and CDR2 sequences are MGHDK and SYGVNS. Here the CDR3 reads CASTTGPTGETQYF. The CDR3 region has the DNA TGTGCCAGCACAACTGGACCGACGGGGGAGACCCAGTACTTC.

In this sample, this clone turned up a few times. The J gene is TRBJ2-3, the V gene TRBV29-1; 7 bases are a match to TRBD2. The CDR3 has 14 residues. The J segment lost 1 base and the V segment lost 6 bases, leaving 7 bases of the junction unmatched. Per germline, CDR1 SQVTM and CDR2 ANQGSEA. The CDR3 nucleotides are TGCAGCGTGGCCCTACTAGCGCGCACAGATACGCAGTATTTT. Translating it yields CSVALLARTDTQYF.

The gene calls are TRBV30 and TRBJ1-1; no definite D call. The V gene lost 5 bases and the J gene lost 1 base, with 11 bases spanning the gap. The CDR3 is 13 amino acids. Germline V CDR1 and CDR2: GTSNPN, SVGIG (reference sequence). CDR3 nucleotide sequence: TGTGCCTGGGCCCGGACCTCGAACACTGAAGCTTTCTTT. Translation: CAWARTSNTEAFF. The variable domain in full, with the rest retrieved from reference TRBV30 and TRBJ1-1, is SQTIHQWPATLVQPVGSPLSLECTVEGTSNPNLYWYRQAAGRGLQLLFYSVGIGQISSEVPQNLSASRPQDRQFILSSKKLLLSDSGFYLCAWARTSNTEAFFGQGTRLTVV.

The gene calls are TRBV30 and TRBJ1-2; tentative D call: TRBD1 (6 bases). V gave up 0 bases and J gave up 8 bases, with 13 bases separating them. CDR3 length: 13 amino acids. Germline V gene lookup returns CDR1 GTSNPN and CDR2 SVGIG (reference sequence). CDR3: CAWSVLGTSGYTF. The CDR3 coding sequence is TGTGCCTGGAGTGTACTGGGGACATCCGGCTACACCTTC. The whole variable domain, remainder taken from reference TRBV30 and TRBJ1-2, is SQTIHQWPATLVQPVGSPLSLECTVEGTSNPNLYWYRQAAGRGLQLLFYSVGIGQISSEVPQNLSASRPQDRQFILSSKKLLLSDSGFYLCAWSVLGTSGYTFGSGTRLTVV.

The chain uses TRBV23-1 and TRBJ2-3, with D possibly matching TRBD2 (6 bases). TRBV23-1 is known as an ORF, though its function is uncertain. The CDR3 length is 15 residues. V was cut by 3 bases and J by 0 bases, with 10 bases left in between. The CDR3 reads CASSHGRSSTDTQYF. The CDR3 nucleotides are TGCGCCAGCAGTCATGGGAGGAGCAGCACAGATACGCAGTATTTT.

The chain recombines TRBV29-1 with TRBJ2-5; maybe TRBD1 (6 bases). The germline gives CDR1 SQVTM, CDR2 ANQGSEA. This CDR3 has 13 amino acids. The ends were cut back, 6 bases at V and 1 base at J, with 12 bases in the middle. CDR3 sequence reads: CSVSQGVQETQYF. The CDR3 DNA reads as TGCAGCGTCTCACAGGGAGTCCAAGAGACCCAGTACTTC. Full variable domain (missing parts from reference TRBV29-1 and TRBJ2-5): SAVISQKPSRDICQRGTSLTIQCQVDSQVTMMFWYRQQPGQSLTLIATANQGSEATYESGFVIDKFPISRPNLTFSTLTVSNMSPEDSSIYLCSVSQGVQETQYFGPGTRLLVL.

The chain combines TRBV11-2 with TRBJ2-7, with D perhaps matching TRBD2 (6 bases). This CDR3 is 14 amino acids long. Per germline, CDR1 SGHAT and CDR2 FQNNGV. Trimming took 4 bases from V and 6 from J, leaving 16 bases between them. The CDR3 DNA sequence: TGTGCCAGCAGCTCGCTGACTAGTCGCGGCGAGCAGTACTTC. Protein: CASSSLTSRGEQYF.

This clone was seen only a few times. The identical CDR3 is also encoded by other nucleotide sequences in the sample. The V gene is TRBV29-1, the J gene TRBJ2-2; TRBD2 agrees at 7 bases. Per germline, CDR1 SQVTM and CDR2 ANQGSEA. J lost 1 base, V lost 6 bases, and 5 bases had no gene match. The CDR3 has 14 amino acids. As DNA, the CDR3 is TGCAGCGTCGCTCCTAGCGGGAACACCGGGGAGCTGTTTTTT. This gives the protein CSVAPSGNTGELFF.

The chain recombines TRBV5-4 with TRBJ2-1; 13 bases align to TRBD2. CDR3 length equals 15 residues. With 4 bases clipped from V and 9 bases from J, the junction kept 7 bases outside the gene matches. Germline CDR1 reads SGHNT; CDR2 reads YYREEE (reference sequence). CDR3 bases: TGTGCCAGCAGCCCAAGACTAGCGGGAGGTGGTGAGCAGTTCTTC. Translated, it gives CASSPRLAGGGEQFF.

This sequence joins TRBV30 and TRBJ2-1; TRBD1 matches 10 bases. Trimming cost V 2 bases and J 8 bases; bases outside gene matches: 3. The CDR3 is 13 amino acids. CDR1 and CDR2 (germline): GTSNPN, SVGIG (reference sequence). The CDR3 loop reads CAWSKTGGYEQFF. In DNA, the CDR3 is TGTGCCTGGAGTAAGACAGGGGGCTATGAGCAGTTCTTC.

This clone was observed a handful of times. This chain connects TRBV5-4 to TRBJ2-7; 10 bases are a match to TRBD2. This CDR3 comprises 16 residues. Germline lookup yields CDR1 SGHNT and CDR2 YYREEE (reference sequence). V trimming: 4 bases; J trimming: 2 bases; junction bases outside the gene matches: 9. CDR3 nucleotide sequence: TGTGCCAGCAGCAGGGGGCGGACTAGCGGAGCCTACGAGCAGTACTTC. Translated: CASSRGRTSGAYEQYF.

The chain carries TRBV4-1 and TRBJ1-4, with 9 nucleotides matching TRBD1. The CDR3 runs to 14 residues. Germline V CDR1 and CDR2: MGHRA, YSYEKL. V shed 5 bases, J shed 8 bases, and the junction held 6 bases outside the gene matches. The CDR3 is CASSKQGAGEKLFF. In DNA form, the CDR3 reads TGCGCCAGCAGCAAACAGGGGGCGGGCGAAAAACTGTTTTTT.

This clone was recorded only once. V usage is TRBV30 and J usage is TRBJ1-5; 9 bases align to TRBD1. V shed 2 bases, J shed 7 bases, and the junction held 3 bases outside the gene matches. Looked up from germline, CDR1 is GTSNPN and CDR2 is SVGIG (reference sequence). The CDR3 length is 13 residues. The CDR3 is CAWSWTGDQPQHF. The CDR3 DNA follows: TGTGCCTGGAGTTGGACAGGGGACCAGCCCCAGCATTTT.

This chain uses TRBV7-2 with TRBJ2-7, with D perhaps TRBD1 or TRBD2 (5 bases each). V was trimmed by 1 base and J by 2 bases, leaving 12 bases between them. Germline V lookup: CDR1 SGHTA, CDR2 FQGNSA. The CDR3 spans 15 residues. The CDR3 loop reads CASSLGLGRTYEQYF. CDR3 DNA sequence: TGTGCCAGCAGCTTAGGTCTGGGACGGACCTACGAGCAGTACTTC.

V is TRBV7-2 and J is TRBJ1-2, with 9 bases lining up with TRBD1. Germline loops: CDR1 SGHTA, CDR2 FQGNSA. The CDR3 is 14 residues long. J was trimmed by 7 bases and V by 5 bases; bases with no gene match: 8. CDR3 nucleotide sequence: TGTGCCAGCAGCCACCGGGACAGGGCGAGTGGCTACACCTTC. Protein product: CASSHRDRASGYTF.

This clone was seen more than once but under ten times. The chain links TRBV29-1 to TRBJ1-1; D is undetermined. V was trimmed by 4 bases and J by 0 bases, leaving 9 bases between them. There are 13 residues in the CDR3. CDR1 and CDR2 from the germline V gene are SQVTM and ANQGSEA. CDR3 region: CSVVVQLNTEAFF. The CDR3 bases are TGCAGCGTTGTCGTACAGCTGAACACTGAAGCTTTCTTT.

The V and J genes are TRBV28 and TRBJ1-1; D remains ambiguous. The CDR3 sequence is 13 residues long. Trimming shortened V by 4 bases and J by 0 bases, and 6 bases separated the two germline ends. Germline lookup yields CDR1 MDHEN and CDR2 SYDVKM. For the CDR3, the DNA is TGTGCCAGCAGTTCGACGGTGAACACTGAAGCTTTCTTT. Translating gives CASSSTVNTEAFF.

This clone appeared once. The chain carries TRBV4-2 and TRBJ2-1; D gene unclear. CDR3 length: 14 residues. Germline V gene sequence: CDR1 LGHNA, CDR2 YNFKEQ. The V end lost 0 bases, the J end lost 6 bases, and 9 bases lay between the germline ends. The CDR3 coding sequence is TGTGCCAGCAGCCAAGAGGTCTTTGGCAATGAGCAGTTCTTC. This codes for CASSQEVFGNEQFF.